This record covers a single T cell receptor (beta chain). Its specificity is unknown. Time point defined: baseline pretreatment blood. Treatment noted: 15 Gy SBRT to primary tumor, nephrectomy 4 weeks later. Radiation-treated patients gave blood at baseline, week 2 and week 4. This specimen comes from a study of radiation and T cells in renal cell carcinoma. Trimming shortened V by 7 bases and J by 6 bases, and 16 bases separated the two germline ends. Germline CDR1 LNHDA, CDR2 SQIVND (reference sequence). The CDR3 contains 14 residues. The table came from immunoSEQ multiplex PCR; TCRdb's copy has only in-frame clones and leaves some out. The sample lists 120,000 to 150,000 clones; about nine tenths were seen once. Study-level results: Without pretreatment biopsies, baseline tumor clonotype presence was undetermined. From baseline, blood top tumor clonotypes peaked at 2 weeks post-radiation.

The source is a woman aged 70-85 years with renal cell carcinoma. The chain recombines TRBV19 with TRBJ1-5, with D perhaps matching TRBD1 (6 bases). The specimen was blood, collected from a patient whose treatment included radiotherapy and nephrectomy. In DNA, the CDR3 is TGTGCCAGTAAAGCTGGCGGGGGCGGTCAGCCCCAGCATTTT. This translates into CASKAGGGGQPQHF. The full variable domain, with the rest looked up from reference TRBV19 and TRBJ1-5, is DGGITQSPKYLFRKEGQNVTLSCEQNLNHDAMYWYRQDPGQGLRLIYYSQIVNDFQKGDIAEGYSVSREKKESFPLTVTSAQKNPTAFYLCASKAGGGGQPQHFGDGTRLSIL.